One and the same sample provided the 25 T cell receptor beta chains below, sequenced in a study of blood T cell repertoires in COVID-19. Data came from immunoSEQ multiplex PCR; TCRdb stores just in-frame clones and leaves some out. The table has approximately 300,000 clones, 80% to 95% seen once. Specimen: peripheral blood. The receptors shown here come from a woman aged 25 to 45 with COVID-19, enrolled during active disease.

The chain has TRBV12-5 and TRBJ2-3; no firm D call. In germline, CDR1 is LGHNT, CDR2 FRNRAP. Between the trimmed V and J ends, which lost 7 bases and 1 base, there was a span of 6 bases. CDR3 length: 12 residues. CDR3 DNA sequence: TGTGCTAGTGCCCTCCGCACAGATACGCAGTATTTT. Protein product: CASALRTDTQYF.

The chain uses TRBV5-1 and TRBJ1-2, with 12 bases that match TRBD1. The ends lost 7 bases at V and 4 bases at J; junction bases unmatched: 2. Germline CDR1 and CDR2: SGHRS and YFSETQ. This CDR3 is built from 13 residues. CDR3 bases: TGCGCCAGCGGGACAGGGGGCAGCTATGGCTACACCTTC. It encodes CASGTGGSYGYTF.

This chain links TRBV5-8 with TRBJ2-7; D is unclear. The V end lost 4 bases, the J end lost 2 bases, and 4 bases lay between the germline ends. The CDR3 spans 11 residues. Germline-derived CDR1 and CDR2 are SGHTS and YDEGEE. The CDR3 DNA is TGTGCCAGCAGCCGTACCTACGAGCAGTACTTC. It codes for CASSRTYEQYF.

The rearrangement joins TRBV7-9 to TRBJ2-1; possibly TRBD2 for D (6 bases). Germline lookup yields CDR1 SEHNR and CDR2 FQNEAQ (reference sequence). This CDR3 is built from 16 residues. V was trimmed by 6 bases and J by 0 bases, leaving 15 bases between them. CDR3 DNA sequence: TGTGCCAGCAGGTCGCGGGACCCGGACTCCTACAATGAGCAGTTCTTC. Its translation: CASRSRDPDSYNEQFF.

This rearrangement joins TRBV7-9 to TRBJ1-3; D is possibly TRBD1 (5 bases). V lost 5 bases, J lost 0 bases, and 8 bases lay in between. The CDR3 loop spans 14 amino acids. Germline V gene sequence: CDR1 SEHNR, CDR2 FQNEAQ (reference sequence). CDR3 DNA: TGTGCCAGCAGCAGACAGAGCTCTGGAAACACCATATATTTT. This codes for CASSRQSSGNTIYF.

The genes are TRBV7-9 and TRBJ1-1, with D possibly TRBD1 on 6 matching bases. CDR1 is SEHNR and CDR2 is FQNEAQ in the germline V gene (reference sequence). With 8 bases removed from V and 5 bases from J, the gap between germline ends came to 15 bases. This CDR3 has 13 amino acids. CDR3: CASAVGGQTEAFF. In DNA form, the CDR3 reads TGTGCCAGCGCCGTCGGGGGGCAAACTGAAGCTTTCTTT.

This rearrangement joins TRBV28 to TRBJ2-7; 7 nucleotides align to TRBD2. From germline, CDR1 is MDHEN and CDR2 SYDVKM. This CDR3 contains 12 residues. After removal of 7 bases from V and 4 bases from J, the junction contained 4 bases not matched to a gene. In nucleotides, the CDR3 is TGTGCCAGCACCGACGGGGGGTACGAGCAGTACTTC. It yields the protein CASTDGGYEQYF.

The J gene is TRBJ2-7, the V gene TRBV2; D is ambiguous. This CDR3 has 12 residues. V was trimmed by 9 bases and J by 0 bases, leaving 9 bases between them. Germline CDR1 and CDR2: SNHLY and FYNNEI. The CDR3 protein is CASEASSYEQYF. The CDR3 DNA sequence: TGTGCCAGTGAGGCGAGCTCCTACGAGCAGTACTTC.

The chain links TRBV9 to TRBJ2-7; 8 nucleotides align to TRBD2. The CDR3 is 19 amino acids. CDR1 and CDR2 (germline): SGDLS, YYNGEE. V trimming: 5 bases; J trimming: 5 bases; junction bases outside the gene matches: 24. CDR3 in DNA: TGTGCCAGCAGTTCTCGGGACGGGAGGGCAGGAATCCTCAGGCACGAGCAGTACTTC. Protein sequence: CASSSRDGRAGILRHEQYF.

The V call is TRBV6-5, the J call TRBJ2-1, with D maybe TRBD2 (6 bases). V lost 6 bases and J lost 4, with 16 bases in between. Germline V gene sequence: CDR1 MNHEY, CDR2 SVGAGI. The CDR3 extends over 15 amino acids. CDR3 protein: CASRPTYGGYNEQFF. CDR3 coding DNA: TGTGCCAGCAGACCGACTTACGGGGGATACAATGAGCAGTTCTTC.

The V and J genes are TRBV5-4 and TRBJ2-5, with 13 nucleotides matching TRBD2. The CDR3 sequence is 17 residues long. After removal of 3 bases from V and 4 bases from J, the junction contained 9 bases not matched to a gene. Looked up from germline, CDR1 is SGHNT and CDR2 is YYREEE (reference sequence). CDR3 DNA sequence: TGTGCCAGCAGCTCAGGGACTAGCGGGACGCAAGGAGAGACCCAGTACTTC. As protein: CASSSGTSGTQGETQYF.

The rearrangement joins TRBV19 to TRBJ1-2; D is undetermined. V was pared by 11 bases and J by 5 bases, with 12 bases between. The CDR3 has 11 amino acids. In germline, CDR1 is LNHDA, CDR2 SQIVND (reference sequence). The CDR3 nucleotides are TGTGCCTCAACCGACTTGTATGGCTACACCTTC. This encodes CASTDLYGYTF.

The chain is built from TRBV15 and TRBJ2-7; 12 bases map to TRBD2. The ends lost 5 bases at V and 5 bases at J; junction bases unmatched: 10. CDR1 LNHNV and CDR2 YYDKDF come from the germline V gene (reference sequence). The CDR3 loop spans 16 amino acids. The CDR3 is CATSYRRLAGVDEQYF. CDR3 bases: TGTGCCACCAGCTACCGGAGACTAGCGGGAGTAGACGAGCAGTACTTC.

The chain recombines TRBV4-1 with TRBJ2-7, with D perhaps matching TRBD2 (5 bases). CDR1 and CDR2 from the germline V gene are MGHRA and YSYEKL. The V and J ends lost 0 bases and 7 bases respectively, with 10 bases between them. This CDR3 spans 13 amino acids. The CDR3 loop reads CASSQEYRREQYF. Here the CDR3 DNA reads TGCGCCAGCAGCCAAGAGTATCGGAGGGAGCAGTACTTC.

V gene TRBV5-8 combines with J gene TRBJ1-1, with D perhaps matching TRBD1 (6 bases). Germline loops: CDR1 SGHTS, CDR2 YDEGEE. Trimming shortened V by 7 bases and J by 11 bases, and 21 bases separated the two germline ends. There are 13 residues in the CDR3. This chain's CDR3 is CASELSQGRGAFF. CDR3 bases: TGTGCCAGCGAATTATCACAGGGTCGAGGGGCTTTCTTT.

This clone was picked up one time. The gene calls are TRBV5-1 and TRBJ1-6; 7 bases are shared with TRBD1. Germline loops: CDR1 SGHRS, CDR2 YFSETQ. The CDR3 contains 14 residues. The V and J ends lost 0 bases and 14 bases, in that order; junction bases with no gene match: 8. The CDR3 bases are TGCGCCAGCAGCTTGGAACAGGGGCTCACAACCCTCCACTTT. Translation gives CASSLEQGLTTLHF.

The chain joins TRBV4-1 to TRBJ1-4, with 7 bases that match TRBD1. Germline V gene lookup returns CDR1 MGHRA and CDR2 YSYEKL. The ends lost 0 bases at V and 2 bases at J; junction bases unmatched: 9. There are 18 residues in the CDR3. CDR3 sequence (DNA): TGCGCCAGCAGCCAAGATTCGGGCCTCAGGGGGACTAATGAAAAACTGTTTTTT. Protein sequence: CASSQDSGLRGTNEKLFF.

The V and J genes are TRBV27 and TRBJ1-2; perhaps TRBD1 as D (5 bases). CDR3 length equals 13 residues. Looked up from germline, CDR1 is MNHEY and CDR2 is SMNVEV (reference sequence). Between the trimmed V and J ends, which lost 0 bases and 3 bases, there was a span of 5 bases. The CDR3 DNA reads TGTGCCAGCAGTTTATCCAGGGACTATGGCTACACCTTC. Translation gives CASSLSRDYGYTF.

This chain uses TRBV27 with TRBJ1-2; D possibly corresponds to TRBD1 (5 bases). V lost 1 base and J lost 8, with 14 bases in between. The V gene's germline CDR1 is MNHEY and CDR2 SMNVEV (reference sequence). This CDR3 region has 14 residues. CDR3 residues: CASSLYPAGKGYTF. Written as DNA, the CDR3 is TGTGCCAGCAGTTTATACCCCGCAGGGAAAGGCTACACCTTC.

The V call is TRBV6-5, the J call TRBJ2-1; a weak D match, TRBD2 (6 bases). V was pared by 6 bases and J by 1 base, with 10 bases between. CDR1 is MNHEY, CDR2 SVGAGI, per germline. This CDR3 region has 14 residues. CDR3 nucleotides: TGTGCCAGCAGGCGACTAGGATCCTACAATGAGCAGTTCTTC. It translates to CASRRLGSYNEQFF.

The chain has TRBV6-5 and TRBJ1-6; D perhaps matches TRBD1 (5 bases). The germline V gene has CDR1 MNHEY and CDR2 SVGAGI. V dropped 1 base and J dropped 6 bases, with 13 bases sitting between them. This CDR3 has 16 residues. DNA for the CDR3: TGTGCCAGCAGTTACTTGGCAGCCGGGGGTAATTCACCCCTCCACTTT. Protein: CASSYLAAGGNSPLHF.

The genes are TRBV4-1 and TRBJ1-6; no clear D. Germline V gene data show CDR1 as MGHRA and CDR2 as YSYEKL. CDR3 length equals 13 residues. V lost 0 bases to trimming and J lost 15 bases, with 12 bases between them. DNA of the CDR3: TGCGCCAGCAGCCAAGATTTGCGCCCCCTCCTCCACTTT. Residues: CASSQDLRPLLHF.

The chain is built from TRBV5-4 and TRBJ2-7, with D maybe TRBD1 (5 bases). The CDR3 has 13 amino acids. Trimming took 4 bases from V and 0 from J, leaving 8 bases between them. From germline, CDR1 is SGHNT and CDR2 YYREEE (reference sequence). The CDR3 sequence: CASSIGDSYEQYF. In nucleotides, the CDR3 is TGTGCCAGCAGCATAGGGGACTCCTACGAGCAGTACTTC.

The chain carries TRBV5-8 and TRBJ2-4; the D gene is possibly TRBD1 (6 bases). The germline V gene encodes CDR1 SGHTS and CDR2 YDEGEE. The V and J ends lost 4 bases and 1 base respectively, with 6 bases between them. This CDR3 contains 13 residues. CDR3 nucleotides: TGTGCCAGCAGCGGACAGGCCAAAAACATTCAGTACTTC. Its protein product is CASSGQAKNIQYF.

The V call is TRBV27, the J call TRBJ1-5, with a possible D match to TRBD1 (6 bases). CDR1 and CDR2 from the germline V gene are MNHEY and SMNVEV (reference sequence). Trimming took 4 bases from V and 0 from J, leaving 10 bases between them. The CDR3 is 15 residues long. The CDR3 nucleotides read TGTGCCAGCAGTTCAGACAGGTATAGCAATCAGCCCCAGCATTTT. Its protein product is CASSSDRYSNQPQHF.